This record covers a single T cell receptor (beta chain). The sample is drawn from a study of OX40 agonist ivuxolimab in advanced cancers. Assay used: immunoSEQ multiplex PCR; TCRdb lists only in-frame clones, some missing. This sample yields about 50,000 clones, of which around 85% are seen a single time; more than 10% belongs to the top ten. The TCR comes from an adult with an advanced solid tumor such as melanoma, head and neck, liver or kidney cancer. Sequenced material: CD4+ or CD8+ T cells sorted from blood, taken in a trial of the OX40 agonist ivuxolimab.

This CDR3 is CASSPRGKDTEAFF. The CDR3 nucleotides are TGTGCCAGCAGCCCCCGGGGAAAGGACACTGAAGCTTTCTTT. The V gene is TRBV5-4, the J gene TRBJ1-1; no clear D gene. Trimming shortened V by 4 bases and J by 3 bases, and 13 bases separated the two germline ends. CDR1 and CDR2 from the germline V gene are SGHNT and YYREEE (reference sequence). The CDR3 totals 14 residues.